The entry below describes one T cell receptor beta chain. V trimming: 7 bases; J trimming: 4 bases; junction bases outside the gene matches: 12. Germline CDR1 is SGHRS and CDR2 is YFSETQ. The length of the CDR3 is 16 residues. This entry is derived from a study of T cell changes during pregnancy in multiple sclerosis. The data were produced by immunoSEQ multiplex PCR, yet TCRdb's version contains in-frame clones alone and is incomplete. The sample holds nearly 110,000 clones; about 90% are singletons and the top ten take approximately 1.5%. The input for sequencing was peripheral blood, taken before pregnancy. The sequence was obtained from a female donor with multiple sclerosis, enrolled in a pregnancy study. The chain couples TRBV5-1 to TRBJ2-2; 8 bases line up with TRBD1. The CDR3 region has the DNA TGCGCCAGCGCCCGGTTGGCAGGGGGCTTCACCGGGGAGCTGTTTTTT. Its protein product is CASARLAGGFTGELFF.